This is a list of T cell receptor beta chains from one sample in a study of blood T cell repertoires in COVID-19. Generated by immunoSEQ multiplex PCR, the TCRdb table keeps only in-frame clones and is missing some. The table lists tens of thousands of clones, roughly 90% of them singletons, with approximately 5.1% in the top ten. The specimen sequenced was peripheral blood. Receptors were obtained from an elderly man in a cohort sampled during active COVID-19. Each CDR3 is given with its conserved first and last residue. A D gene is named only where the DNA matches it firmly. Rows give clone size only sometimes, using once, few, many, or a class for an expanded clone.

j_call | d_call | clone_size | v_call | cdr3_nt | cdr3_aa
TRBJ2-1 | TRBD2 | - | TRBV5-1 | TGCGCCAGCAGCTTAGCGGGAGGAGACTACAATGAGCAGTTCTTC | CASSLAGGDYNEQFF
TRBJ2-3 | - | - | TRBV6-4 | TGTGCCAGCAGTGACGAAGGGGTAGGCACAGATACGCAGTATTTT | CASSDEGVGTDTQYF
TRBJ1-2 | - | - | TRBV29-1 | TGCAGCGTTGGAGGGCCGGATCATGGCTACACCTTC | CSVGGPDHGYTF
TRBJ2-5 | TRBD2 | once | TRBV11-2 | TGTGCCAGCAGCTTAGCGGGACTAGCGGGAGGGCCGGGGGAGACCCAGTACTTC | CASSLAGLAGGPGETQYF
TRBJ1-2 | TRBD1 | - | TRBV19 | TGTGCCACCAGCTACGGGACAGTCGGCGGCTACACCTTC | CATSYGTVGGYTF
TRBJ2-2 | - | - | TRBV7-9 | TGTGCCAGTACGAGTCAGGGGGGCACCGGGGAGCTGTTTTTT | CASTSQGGTGELFF
TRBJ2-5 | - | - | TRBV7-9 | TGTGCCAGCAGCCAACTTGGAGGGGCGGAGGAGACCCAGTACTTC | CASSQLGGAEETQYF
TRBJ2-5 | TRBD2 | - | TRBV2 | TGTGCCAGCAGCGGTGGGGCTAGCGGACAAGAGACCCAGTACTTC | CASSGGASGQETQYF
TRBJ2-7 | TRBD2 | - | TRBV20-1 | TGCAGTGCTAGTAGCGGGACCGCCTACGAGCAGTACTTC | CSASSGTAYEQYF
TRBJ1-1 | - | - | TRBV2 | TGTGCCAGCAGTGCAGGACAGACTACTGAAGCTTTCTTT | CASSAGQTTEAFF
TRBJ2-7 | TRBD2 | few | TRBV20-1 | TGCAGTGCTAGTGGACTAGCGGGAGGGAACATCGAGCAGTACTTC | CSASGLAGGNIEQYF
TRBJ2-2 | TRBD2 | - | TRBV11-1 | TGTGCCAGCAGCCTTAGGACTAGCGGGGGGACCGGGGAGCTGTTTTTT | CASSLRTSGGTGELFF
TRBJ2-5 | TRBD1 | once | TRBV5-1 | TGCGCCAGCAGCTGGAACTCAGGGGGAGAGACCCAGTACTTC | CASSWNSGGETQYF
TRBJ1-1 | TRBD1 | - | TRBV3-1/TRBV3-2 | TGTGCCAGCAGCTCAAGACAGGGGGGTGTAGCTTTCTTT | CASSSRQGGVAFF
TRBJ1-2 | - | - | TRBV7-9 | TGTGCCAGCAGCTTACCCGGCTATGGCTACACCTTC | CASSLPGYGYTF
TRBJ2-6 | TRBD1 | - | TRBV27 | TGTGCCAGCAGTTTAGGGGACAGGGTCTCTGGGGCCAACGTCCTGACTTTC | CASSLGDRVSGANVLTF
TRBJ2-1 | TRBD1 | once | TRBV19 | TGTGCCAGTAGTCTCAGGAGGGGACAGGGGGCGAATGAGCAGTTCTTC | CASSLRRGQGANEQFF
TRBJ1-2 | TRBD1 | few | TRBV6-1 | TGTGCCAGCAGAGAAGGACAGGAATTATATGGCTACACCTTC | CASREGQELYGYTF
TRBJ2-3 | TRBD2 | - | TRBV19 | TGTGCCAGTAGTAAGGGACTAGCGACAGATACGCAGTATTTT | CASSKGLATDTQYF
TRBJ2-2 | TRBD1 | - | TRBV10-2 | TGCGCCAGCAGCGGACAGGGCACCGGGGAGCTGTTTTTT | CASSGQGTGELFF
TRBJ1-2 | TRBD1 | - | TRBV7-2 | TGTGCCAGCAGCTTAGAGACAGGGGTTGGTGGCTACACCTTC | CASSLETGVGGYTF
TRBJ1-4 | TRBD1 | - | TRBV5-1 | TGCGCCAGCAGCTTGGGTGGGACAGCTCCAAATGAAAAACTGTTTTTT | CASSLGGTAPNEKLFF
TRBJ2-2 | - | - | TRBV7-2 | TGTGCCAGCAGCTTAGCGTCAGGGGTGAACACCGGGGAGCTGTTTTTT | CASSLASGVNTGELFF
TRBJ1-1 | - | - | TRBV28 | TGTGCCAGCAACAAACCCAGGGTTAACACTGAAGCTTTCTTT | CASNKPRVNTEAFF
TRBJ1-4 | - | - | TRBV6-5 | TGTGCCAGCAGCCTGAGCGGCCTGAGCAATGAAAAACTGTTTTTT | CASSLSGLSNEKLFF
TRBJ2-3 | TRBD2 | - | TRBV25-1 | TGTGCCAGCAGCGTACCTAGCGGGGGATCAGATACGCAGTATTTT | CASSVPSGGSDTQYF
TRBJ2-7 | - | few | TRBV6-5 | TGTGCCAGCAGTAGACAGGGACTCTCCTACGAGCAGTACTTC | CASSRQGLSYEQYF
TRBJ2-7 | - | - | TRBV3-1/TRBV3-2 | TGTGCCAGCAGCCAAGGAACAGGGAGACGCGAGCAGTACTTC | CASSQGTGRREQYF
TRBJ1-1 | - | - | TRBV5-1 | TGCGCCAGCAGATCCGGGACTGAAGCTTTCTTT | CASRSGTEAFF
TRBJ2-2 | - | - | TRBV5-4 | TGTGCCAGCAGCCCCATGGAATCGGGGTACACCGGGGAGCTGTTTTTT | CASSPMESGYTGELFF
TRBJ1-2 | - | - | TRBV19 | TGTGCCAGTAGTAAAACAGCTAACTATGGCTACACCTTC | CASSKTANYGYTF
TRBJ2-7 | - | - | TRBV5-1 | TGCGCCAGCAGCCCCCAGGGCGGGGACGGATACGAGCAGTACTTC | CASSPQGGDGYEQYF
TRBJ2-7 | - | - | TRBV12-3/TRBV12-4 | TGTGCCAGCAGTGAACAGGGTTACGAGCAGTACTTC | CASSEQGYEQYF
TRBJ2-3 | TRBD2 | - | TRBV12-5 | TGTGCTAGTGGTGCAGGCGGGACTAGCGCCCCAGATACGCAGTATTTT | CASGAGGTSAPDTQYF
TRBJ2-3 | - | - | TRBV7-2 | TGTGCCAGCAGCTTAGCAACAGGGAATACAGATACGCAGTATTTT | CASSLATGNTDTQYF
TRBJ1-1 | - | - | TRBV5-1 | TGCGCCAGCACCCAGACCCCGGGGGACACTGAAGCTTTCTTT | CASTQTPGDTEAFF
TRBJ1-2 | - | once | TRBV2 | TGTGCCAGCAGCTATTCGGGTGATGGCTACACCTTC | CASSYSGDGYTF
TRBJ2-1 | TRBD2 | - | TRBV5-1 | TGCGCCAGCAGCTCCGGACTAGCGGGGGAGGAGCAGTTCTTC | CASSSGLAGEEQFF
TRBJ1-6 | - | - | TRBV7-8 | TGTGCCAGCTCACACACCCCGGGCCGACTGGGAGGATCACCCCTCCACTTT | CASSHTPGRLGGSPLHF
TRBJ1-1 | TRBD1 | - | TRBV6-5 | TGTGCCAGCAGTTCGTTTTCAGGGGGCACTGAAGCTTTCTTT | CASSSFSGGTEAFF
TRBJ1-1 | - | - | TRBV6-5 | TGTGCCAGCAGTCCCCGACAGCTCACTGAAGCTTTCTTT | CASSPRQLTEAFF
TRBJ2-7 | - | - | TRBV19 | TGTGCCAGTAGTATAGGTACACCTCGCTACGAGCAGTACTTC | CASSIGTPRYEQYF
TRBJ1-1 | - | - | TRBV3-1/TRBV3-2 | TGTGCCAGCAGCCAAGCGCAGACTAAAGCTTTCTTT | CASSQAQTKAFF
TRBJ2-2 | - | - | TRBV6-5 | TGTGCCAGCAGCCGGGACACCATCACCGGGGAGCTGTTTTTT | CASSRDTITGELFF
TRBJ1-2 | - | - | TRBV7-9 | TGTGCCAGCAGCTTAAGGGGGACGGGCTACACCTTC | CASSLRGTGYTF
TRBJ1-1 | TRBD1 | once | TRBV30 | TGTGCCTGGACCCGACAGGGGATATCGAACGCTGAAGCTTTCTTT | CAWTRQGISNAEAFF
TRBJ2-1 | - | once | TRBV6-2/TRBV6-3 | TGTGCCAGCAGTTACACAGGGTCCTACAATGAGCAGTTCTTC | CASSYTGSYNEQFF
TRBJ1-2 | - | - | TRBV5-1 | TGCGCCAGCAGCCACTCCCGGGGAAACTATGGCTACACCTTC | CASSHSRGNYGYTF
TRBJ1-5 | TRBD1 | - | TRBV18 | TGTGCCAGCTCACCGGGACAGGGCCAGCCCCAGCATTTT | CASSPGQGQPQHF
TRBJ2-5 | TRBD1 | - | TRBV24-1 | TGTGCCACCAGTGATCCGGGACAGGGGGTCGGTGAGACCCAGTACTTC | CATSDPGQGVGETQYF
TRBJ2-2 | - | once | TRBV2 | TGTGCCAGCAGTGAAACGGTGTCGAGGACCGGGGAGCTGTTTTTT | CASSETVSRTGELFF
TRBJ1-2 | - | - | TRBV5-6 | TGTGCCAGCAGCTTGGTCGGGGGTGGAGGGAATGGCTACACCTTC | CASSLVGGGGNGYTF